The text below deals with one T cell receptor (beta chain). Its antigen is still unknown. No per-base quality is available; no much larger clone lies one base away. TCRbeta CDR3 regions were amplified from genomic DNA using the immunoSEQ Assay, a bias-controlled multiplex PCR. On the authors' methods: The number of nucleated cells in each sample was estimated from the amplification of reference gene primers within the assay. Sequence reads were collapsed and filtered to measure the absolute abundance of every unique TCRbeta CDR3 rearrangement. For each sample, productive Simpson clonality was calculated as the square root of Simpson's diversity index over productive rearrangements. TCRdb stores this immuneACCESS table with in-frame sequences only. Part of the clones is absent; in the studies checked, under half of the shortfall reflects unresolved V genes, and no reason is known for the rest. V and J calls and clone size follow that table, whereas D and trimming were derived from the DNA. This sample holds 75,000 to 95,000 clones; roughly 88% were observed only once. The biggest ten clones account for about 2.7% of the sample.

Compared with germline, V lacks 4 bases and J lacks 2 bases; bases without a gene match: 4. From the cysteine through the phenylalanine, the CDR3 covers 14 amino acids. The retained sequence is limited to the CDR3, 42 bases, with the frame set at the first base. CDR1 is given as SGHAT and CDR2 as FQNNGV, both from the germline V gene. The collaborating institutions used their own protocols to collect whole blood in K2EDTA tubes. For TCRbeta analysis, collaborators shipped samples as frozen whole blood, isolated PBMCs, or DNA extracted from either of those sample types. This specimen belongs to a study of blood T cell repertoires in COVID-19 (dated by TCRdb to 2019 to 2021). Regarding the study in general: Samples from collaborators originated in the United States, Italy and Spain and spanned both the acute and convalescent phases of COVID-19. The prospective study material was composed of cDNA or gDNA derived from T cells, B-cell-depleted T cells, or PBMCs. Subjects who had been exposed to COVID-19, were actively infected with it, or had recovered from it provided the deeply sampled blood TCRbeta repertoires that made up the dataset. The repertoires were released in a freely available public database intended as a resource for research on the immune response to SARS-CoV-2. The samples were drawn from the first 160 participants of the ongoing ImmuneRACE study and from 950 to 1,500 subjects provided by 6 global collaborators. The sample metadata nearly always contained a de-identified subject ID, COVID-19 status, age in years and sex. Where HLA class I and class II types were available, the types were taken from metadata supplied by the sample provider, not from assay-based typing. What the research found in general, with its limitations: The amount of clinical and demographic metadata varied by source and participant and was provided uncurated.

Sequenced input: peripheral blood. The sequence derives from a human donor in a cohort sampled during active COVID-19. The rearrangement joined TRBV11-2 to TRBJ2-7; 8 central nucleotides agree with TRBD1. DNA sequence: TGTGCCAGCAGCTCCGACAGGGGTACCTACGAGCAGTACTTC. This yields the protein CASSSDRGTYEQYF. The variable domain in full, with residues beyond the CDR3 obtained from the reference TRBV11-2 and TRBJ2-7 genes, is EAGVAQSPRYKIIEKRQSVAFWCNPISGHATLYWYQQILGQGPKLLIQFQNNGVVDDSQLPKDRFSAERLKGVDSTLKIQPAKLEDSAVYLCASSSDRGTYEQYFGPGTRLTVT.